The clone carrying this T cell receptor beta chain was picked up many times. Its antigen is unknown. This sample stems from a study of CD8 T cells in ankylosing spondylitis. Study outcomes and limitations: Researchers reportedly found disease-linked clones significantly enriched in matched ankylosing spondylitis synovial fluid. Ankylosing spondylitis blood appeared to be characterized by a TCR beta motif of 8 or 9 highly homologous variants. Existing reports had already noted some motif variants in reactive arthritis synovial fluid and blood.

Quantitative 5'-RACE with molecular barcodes produced the TCR beta libraries. Each CDR3 protein is one row after TCRdb ran MiXCR on the 5' RACE reads. The table shows about 200,000 distinct CDR3 sequences, with around 7.9% occurring only once. The germline CDR1 and CDR2 sequences are KGHSH and LQKENI. Trimming shortened V by 4 bases and J by 9 bases, and 18 bases separated the two germline ends. The CDR3 covers 14 residues. The genes are TRBV18 and TRBJ1-2; D is possibly TRBD1 (5 bases). The sequencing sample was made of blood, either unsorted or a sorted T cell fraction (not recorded which). The receptor comes from a male donor with ankylosing spondylitis. The CDR3 region is CASSLGTAAMSYTF. The CDR3 DNA reads as TGTGCCAGCTCACTGGGGACTGCTGCTATGAGCTACACCTTC. The complete variable domain, with remaining parts taken from reference TRBV18 and TRBJ1-2, reads NAGVMQNPRHLVRRRGQEARLRCSPMKGHSHVYWYRQLPEEGLKFMVYLQKENIIDESGMPKERFSAEFPKEGPSILRIQQVVRGDSAAYFCASSLGTAAMSYTFGSGTRLTVV.